This T cell receptor beta chain was captured by sequencing in a study of cytomegalovirus exposure and HLA in healthy donors. 60 Vbeta and 13 Jbeta primers were used in PCR. Libraries were prepared by immunoSEQ multiplex PCR; TCRdb keeps only in-frame clonotypes and omits some of them. The sample consists of about 200,000 clones, 65% to 80% of them appearing once. The V and J ends lost 4 bases and 3 bases, in that order; junction bases with no gene match: 6. Per the germline V gene, CDR1 is MRHNA and CDR2 is SNTAGT. The CDR3 consists of 15 residues. Study-wide results and caveats: Cytomegalovirus status was reportedly diagnosed by the classifier with high specificity and sensitivity.

Comments on this clone: Its antigen is still unknown.

Sequencing used PBMCs. The rearrangement links TRBV6-4 to TRBJ2-3; 8 bases agree with TRBD2. The origin of this receptor is a woman in her thirties or forties in good health and CMV-seronegative. The CDR3 coding sequence is TGTGCCAGCAGTGGGGGACTAGGCAATACAGATACGCAGTATTTT. This encodes CASSGGLGNTDTQYF.